This TCR beta chain was retrieved from a study of CD8 T cells in ankylosing spondylitis. This clonotype came up a few times. The antigen is not known. Overall study results and limits: Seemingly characteristic of ankylosing spondylitis blood was a TCR beta motif consisting of about 8 highly homologous variants. Clones linked to disease were reported to show significant enrichment in matched ankylosing spondylitis synovial fluid.

TCRdb reanalysed the 5' RACE reads using MiXCR and keeps one entry per CDR3 protein. The table shows 300,000 to 350,000 distinct CDR3 sequences, with roughly 20% occurring only once. CDR3 length: 16 amino acids. Germline-derived CDR1 and CDR2 are SGHDT and YYEEEE. J gave up 11 bases and V 4 bases, and 20 bases lay outside the gene matches. The TCR was taken from a female donor with ankylosing spondylitis or in good health (not recorded which). Input material: blood, either unsorted or a sorted T cell fraction (not recorded which). The gene calls are TRBV5-6 and TRBJ1-2; 7 positions agree with TRBD1. CDR3 sequence reads: CASSPWVLGTVGLYTF. The CDR3 DNA reads as TGTGCCAGCAGCCCGTGGGTCCTGGGGACAGTTGGTTTATACACCTTC.